Listed here are 32 T cell receptor beta chains from one sample, sequenced in a study of T cells after yellow fever vaccination. TCRdb re-analysed the 5' RACE reads in MiXCR, keeping a single row per CDR3 protein. The sample holds about 340,000 distinct CDR3 sequences, approximately 12% seen once. This specimen consisted of CD4+ T cells sorted from PBMCs, obtained 15 days after the yellow fever booster vaccination. Source of these receptors: a man aged 18 to 30 who received the YFV17D yellow fever vaccine.

This rearrangement joins TRBV7-3 to TRBJ1-1; TRBD1 might be the D (6 bases). The CDR3 spans 16 residues. The ends were cut back, 5 bases at V and 0 bases at J, with 16 bases in the middle. Germline V gene data show CDR1 as SGHTA and CDR2 as FQGTGA. The CDR3 here is CASSAGTSSMNTEAFF. The CDR3 DNA sequence: TGTGCCAGCAGCGCCGGGACATCCTCCATGAACACTGAAGCTTTCTTT.

This clonotype was seen only a few times. CDR3 in amino acids: CASSRQHSSGNTIYF. CDR3 DNA: TGCGCCAGCAGCCGACAGCATAGCTCTGGAAACACCATATATTTT. The genes are TRBV4-3 and TRBJ1-3; TRBD1 might be the D (5 bases). Trimming removed 4 bases from V and 0 bases from J, with 10 bases in between. The CDR3 spans 15 residues. Germline loops: CDR1 LGHNA, CDR2 YSLEER.

This clonotype was counted ten times or more. V gene TRBV7-9 combines with J gene TRBJ1-3; D not resolved. Per the germline V gene, CDR1 is SEHNR and CDR2 is FQNEAQ (reference sequence). There are 13 residues in the CDR3. V was trimmed by 1 base and J by 3 bases, leaving 4 bases between them. CDR3 amino acids: CASSLERGNTIYF. The CDR3 nucleotides read TGTGCCAGCAGCTTAGAACGTGGAAACACCATATATTTT.

The CDR3 DNA sequence: TGTGCCAGCAGTCCACACAGGGCCACTAATGAAAAACTGTTTTTT. The encoded protein is CASSPHRATNEKLFF. This rearrangement joins TRBV6-5 to TRBJ1-4; D is possibly TRBD1 (6 bases). Germline V gene lookup returns CDR1 MNHEY and CDR2 SVGAGI. The CDR3 totals 15 residues. Trimming shortened V by 5 bases and J by 2 bases, and 12 bases separated the two germline ends.

This clonotype was counted between two and nine times. The genes are TRBV29-1 and TRBJ1-2, with D perhaps matching TRBD1 (5 bases). The length of the CDR3 is 14 residues. Trimming shortened V by 7 bases and J by 4 bases, and 19 bases separated the two germline ends. Germline assignment: CDR1 SQVTM and CDR2 ANQGSEA. DNA of the CDR3: TGCAGCGGTCTTCGGAGCCAGGGATCCTATGGCTACACCTTC. Amino acid sequence: CSGLRSQGSYGYTF. The full variable domain, its missing parts supplied by reference TRBV29-1 and TRBJ1-2, is SAVISQKPSRDICQRGTSLTIQCQVDSQVTMMFWYRQQPGQSLTLIATANQGSEATYESGFVIDKFPISRPNLTFSTLTVSNMSPEDSSIYLCSGLRSQGSYGYTFGSGTRLTVV.

This clonotype was detected only a few times. The chain combines TRBV7-9 with TRBJ2-5, with D tentatively TRBD1 or TRBD2 (6 bases each). CDR3 length: 13 amino acids. Germline values: CDR1 SEHNR, CDR2 FQNEAQ (reference sequence). Trimming pared 7 bases from V and 4 bases from J, leaving 13 bases between. The CDR3 protein is CASIRGLGETQYF. The CDR3 nucleotides read TGTGCCAGCATTCGGGGGCTAGGAGAGACCCAGTACTTC.

This clonotype appeared a few times. The chain uses TRBV20-1 and TRBJ2-5; D not certain. In germline, CDR1 is DFQATT, CDR2 SNEGSKA (reference sequence). This CDR3 contains 13 residues. Trimming cost V 2 bases and J 5 bases, with 12 bases left between them. CDR3 sequence: CSARLLVGETQYF. As DNA, the CDR3 is TGCAGTGCTAGACTTCTCGTTGGGGAGACCCAGTACTTC.

This clonotype has a count of ten or more. The DNA for the CDR3 is TGTGCCAGCAGCGCCCTGACAGGGGGCAAGTACAATGAGCAGTTCTTC. Amino acid sequence: CASSALTGGKYNEQFF. The rearrangement uses TRBV28 and TRBJ2-1, with 10 bases that match TRBD1. The CDR3 extends over 16 amino acids. The germline CDR1 and CDR2 sequences are MDHEN and SYDVKM. J lost 4 bases, V lost 6 bases, and 9 bases had no gene match.

There are a few counts of this clonotype. The V call is TRBV6-5, the J call TRBJ2-7, with 8 bases matching TRBD1. Losses at the gene ends were 6 bases for V and 4 bases for J; bases not matched to a gene: 5. Germline V lookup: CDR1 MNHEY, CDR2 SVGAGI. The CDR3 is 13 amino acids. In DNA, the CDR3 is TGTGCCAGCAGGCCCGGACAGGGTTACGAGCAGTACTTC. Protein: CASRPGQGYEQYF.

A few counts support this clonotype. The chain uses TRBV10-3 and TRBJ1-2; D is possibly TRBD1 (5 bases). V shed 7 bases and J shed 0 bases, with 12 bases lying between them. This CDR3 comprises 14 residues. Germline lookup yields CDR1 ENHRY and CDR2 SYGVKD. The CDR3 DNA reads TGTGCCATCACCTTGGAGGGGACTAACTATGGCTACACCTTC. It encodes CAITLEGTNYGYTF.

The chain links TRBV2 to TRBJ2-1, with TRBD2 identical over 12 bases. The length of the CDR3 is 19 residues. CDR1 is SNHLY, CDR2 FYNNEI, per germline. The ends lost 6 bases at V and 3 bases at J; junction bases unmatched: 15. CDR3 residues: CASRNDGLAGSQSYNEQFF. The CDR3 DNA follows: TGTGCCAGCAGAAACGACGGACTAGCGGGGTCCCAAAGCTACAATGAGCAGTTCTTC.

This clonotype occurred a few times. The CDR3 spells CSARDRGLGGPDNEQFF. DNA of the CDR3: TGCAGTGCTAGAGATAGGGGCCTTGGGGGCCCCGACAATGAGCAGTTCTTC. The rearrangement joins TRBV20-1 to TRBJ2-1; D may be TRBD1 (6 bases). V lost 0 bases, J lost 5 bases, and 20 bases lay in between. Per the germline V gene, CDR1 is DFQATT and CDR2 is SNEGSKA (reference sequence). CDR3 length equals 17 residues.

V is TRBV6-6 and J is TRBJ1-3; 7 nucleotides match TRBD1. The CDR3 covers 15 residues. The junction had 4 bases not matched to a gene; V was cut back by 2 bases and J by 3 bases. Germline lookup yields CDR1 MNHNY and CDR2 SVGAGI (reference sequence). The CDR3 DNA follows: TGTGCCAGCAGTTACGGGGGACAGCTTGGAAACACCATATATTTT. Residues: CASSYGGQLGNTIYF.

The V gene is TRBV19, the J gene TRBJ2-1; D unclear. This CDR3 is built from 13 residues. V was trimmed by 2 bases and J by 3 bases, leaving 5 bases between them. CDR1 is LNHDA, CDR2 SQIVND, per germline (reference sequence). CDR3 coding DNA: TGTGCCAGTAGTATAAACCGCTACAATGAGCAGTTCTTC. Amino acids: CASSINRYNEQFF.

The gene calls are TRBV9 and TRBJ2-1; 7 bases line up with TRBD1. Germline lookup yields CDR1 SGDLS and CDR2 YYNGEE. The CDR3 is made up of 13 amino acids. V shed 5 bases, J shed 7 bases, and the junction held 6 bases outside the gene matches. CDR3 in DNA: TGTGCCAGCAGTAGGGACAGTACTAATGAGCAGTTCTTC. This codes for CASSRDSTNEQFF.

This clonotype showed up just a few times. V gene TRBV2 combines with J gene TRBJ2-3; D gene ambiguous. Deletions cut 1 base from V and 5 bases from J, with 7 bases between. The CDR3 is 13 amino acids. Germline V gene data show CDR1 as SNHLY and CDR2 as FYNNEI. The CDR3 DNA reads as TGTGCCAGCAGTGAAGGCCCGGGAGATACGCAGTATTTT. This codes for CASSEGPGDTQYF.

This clonotype occurred a few times. The V gene is TRBV7-2, the J gene TRBJ1-6, with D tentatively TRBD1 (6 bases). With 1 base removed from V and 9 bases from J, the gap between germline ends came to 19 bases. The CDR3 runs 17 residues. Germline V CDR1 and CDR2: SGHTA, FQGNSA. DNA of the CDR3: TGTGCCAGCAGCTTAGGACCTATGGGGGCAGGCGGTTCACCCCTCCACTTT. Its protein product is CASSLGPMGAGGSPLHF.

This clonotype was seen repeatedly, ten times or more. This chain uses TRBV28 with TRBJ1-1; D call uncertain. Germline CDR1 and CDR2: MDHEN and SYDVKM. The CDR3 totals 12 residues. Trimming shortened V by 7 bases and J by 4 bases, and 10 bases separated the two germline ends. The CDR3 is CASKPLSTEAFF. The CDR3 DNA reads TGTGCCAGCAAACCCCTGAGCACTGAAGCTTTCTTT.

A few counts support this clonotype. The genes are TRBV9 and TRBJ2-7; 7 positions agree with TRBD1. Germline V gives CDR1 SGDLS, CDR2 YYNGEE. This CDR3 comprises 15 residues. V trimming: 4 bases; J trimming: 6 bases; junction bases outside the gene matches: 13. The CDR3 region has the DNA TGTGCCAGCAGCCCACAATCCTCACAGGGGAGCGAGCAGTACTTC. Amino acids: CASSPQSSQGSEQYF.

This chain uses TRBV20-1 with TRBJ2-7; no clear D gene. Trimming removed 3 bases from V and 2 bases from J, with 14 bases in between. The CDR3 extends over 14 amino acids. Germline lookup yields CDR1 DFQATT and CDR2 SNEGSKA (reference sequence). CDR3 DNA: TGCAGTGCTAGCGGTAAAGGGCGTCCCTACGAGCAGTACTTC. Its translation: CSASGKGRPYEQYF.

This clonotype has more than one count but fewer than ten. The rearrangement joins TRBV19 to TRBJ1-1; the D is unclear. This CDR3 is 14 amino acids long. Germline loops: CDR1 LNHDA, CDR2 SQIVND (reference sequence). V was shortened by 4 bases and J by 1 base, with 10 bases between the two germline ends. The CDR3 nucleotides are TGTGCCAGTAGTACCCAGGCTACGAACACTGAAGCTTTCTTT. It codes for CASSTQATNTEAFF.

CDR3 residues: CASSLGPHYEQYV. In nucleotides, the CDR3 is TGTGCCAGCAGCTTGGGACCTCACTACGAGCAGTACGTC. This rearrangement joins TRBV5-6 to TRBJ2-7; D gene ambiguous. The CDR3 has 13 residues. The V gene's germline CDR1 is SGHDT and CDR2 YYEEEE. V lost 0 bases and J 3 bases, leaving 7 bases between the germline ends.

The rearrangement uses TRBV11-2 and TRBJ1-2; maybe TRBD1 (5 bases). The V end lost 2 bases, the J end lost 8 bases, and 12 bases lay between the germline ends. This CDR3 has 13 residues. The germline CDR1 and CDR2 sequences are SGHAT and FQNNGV. The chain's CDR3 is CASSLTQAWGYTF. CDR3 bases: TGTGCCAGCAGCTTAACACAGGCATGGGGCTACACCTTC.

The chain combines TRBV5-6 with TRBJ2-5; TRBD2 matches at 9 bases. Germline CDR1 is SGHDT and CDR2 is YYEEEE. The trim removed 3 bases at V and 1 base at J, leaving 7 bases unmatched. This CDR3 spans 16 amino acids. Here the CDR3 reads CASSYRLAGSQETQYF. DNA for the CDR3: TGTGCCAGCAGCTACCGGCTAGCGGGGAGCCAAGAGACCCAGTACTTC.

This rearrangement joins TRBV28 to TRBJ1-6; TRBD1 is a possible D gene (6 bases). V gave up 2 bases and J gave up 12 bases, with 14 bases separating them. Germline V gene lookup returns CDR1 MDHEN and CDR2 SYDVKM. The CDR3 totals 14 residues. In DNA form, the CDR3 reads TGTGCCAGCAGTTTAAATACGGGGGGCGGACCCCTCCACTTT. Residues: CASSLNTGGGPLHF.

This clonotype was seen just once. This sequence joins TRBV5-1 and TRBJ2-5; 7 nucleotides align to TRBD1. With 9 bases clipped from V and 2 bases from J, the junction kept 13 bases outside the gene matches. Looked up from germline, CDR1 is SGHRS and CDR2 is YFSETQ. The CDR3 extends over 15 amino acids. The CDR3 spells CATRTQPGGQETQYF. The CDR3 DNA follows: TGCGCCACTCGAACCCAGCCAGGGGGACAAGAGACCCAGTACTTC.

This clonotype appeared a few times. V and J are TRBV5-1 and TRBJ2-3; D is possibly TRBD1 (6 bases). The CDR3 extends over 15 amino acids. The germline V gene encodes CDR1 SGHRS and CDR2 YFSETQ. With 4 bases removed from V and 3 bases from J, the gap between germline ends came to 15 bases. CDR3 residues: CASSQRKRGTDTQYF. The CDR3 DNA follows: TGCGCCAGCAGCCAGCGTAAGAGGGGGACAGATACGCAGTATTTT.

This clonotype appeared a few times. The rearrangement links TRBV20-1 to TRBJ1-1; D is unresolved. Looked up from germline, CDR1 is DFQATT and CDR2 is SNEGSKA (reference sequence). The CDR3 totals 14 residues. The V and J ends lost 2 bases and 2 bases respectively, with 12 bases between them. The CDR3: CSARLFTRNTEAFF. The CDR3 DNA is TGCAGTGCTAGATTATTTACACGTAACACTGAAGCTTTCTTT.

This clonotype was counted at least ten times. V and J are TRBV7-8 and TRBJ1-4; D possibly corresponds to TRBD1 (6 bases). Germline assignment: CDR1 SGHVS and CDR2 FQNEAQ. V lost 0 bases, J lost 5 bases, and 7 bases lay in between. The CDR3 runs 14 residues. For the CDR3, the DNA is TGTGCCAGCAGCTTAGCGGGGGGCAATGAAAAACTGTTTTTT. Translation: CASSLAGGNEKLFF.

V gene TRBV7-6 combines with J gene TRBJ2-1; 8 bases are shared with TRBD2. V lost 6 bases, J lost 6 bases, and 10 bases stayed unmatched. CDR1 and CDR2 (germline): SGHVS, FNYEAQ. This CDR3 is built from 15 residues. CDR3 residues: CASSQRGTPANEQFF. CDR3 nucleotide sequence: TGTGCCAGCAGTCAGCGGGGGACCCCTGCCAATGAGCAGTTCTTC.

There are a few counts of this clonotype. The chain links TRBV6-5 to TRBJ2-6, with D possibly being TRBD1 (5 bases). CDR1 is MNHEY, CDR2 SVGAGI, per germline. CDR3 length: 17 amino acids. The ends were cut back, 6 bases at V and 0 bases at J, with 15 bases in the middle. The CDR3 bases are TGTGCCAGCAGCCGAGAACAGGTCGTCTCTGGGGCCAACGTCCTGACTTTC. It yields the protein CASSREQVVSGANVLTF.

The chain joins TRBV7-2 to TRBJ2-5; D is ambiguous. CDR1 and CDR2 from the germline V gene are SGHTA and FQGNSA. The CDR3 contains 14 residues. The V and J ends lost 5 bases and 4 bases respectively, with 14 bases between them. The CDR3 DNA is TGTGCCAGCAGCCCTCGAATAAGAGCAGAGACCCAGTACTTC. Its translation is CASSPRIRAETQYF.